Listed below are T cell receptor beta chains from one sample, sequenced in a study of naive and memory T cell subsets. TCRdb used MiXCR to reprocess the 5' RACE reads, holding one entry per CDR3 protein. The data hold about 21,000 distinct CDR3 sequences, with roughly 4.1% observed a single time. The source of these receptors is a male donor in good health. The conserved cysteine and the conserved F or W are not part of the CDR3 here. Fields, in order: D gene, V gene, J gene, CDR3 protein. The D gene is left open where the match is weak.

>TRBD1|TRBV28|TRBJ1-5
ASSLIGQGTMEPQH
>NA|TRBV5-4|TRBJ1-2
ASSSRVEGPGGYGYT
>NA|TRBV12-3/TRBV12-4|TRBJ2-7
ASKPSRAGYEQY
>NA|TRBV7-2|TRBJ2-1
ASSYLAGQTYNEQF
>NA|TRBV13|TRBJ1-6
ASKAQKNSPLH
>NA|TRBV12-3/TRBV12-4|TRBJ2-1
ASSLSGHINNEQF
>TRBD1|TRBV2|TRBJ2-7
ASRTGYDSYEQY
>TRBD1|TRBV6-2/TRBV6-3|TRBJ1-5
ASKPGQSNQPQH
>TRBD1|TRBV25-1|TRBJ2-7
ASSSRGLYEQY
>TRBD1|TRBV20-1|TRBJ2-1
SAGTGASSYNEQF
>TRBD1|TRBV6-2/TRBV6-3|TRBJ2-2
ASSLHPGTVVSGELF
>TRBD1|TRBV11-2|TRBJ2-5
ASSAGQEAETQY
>NA|TRBV7-2|TRBJ2-7
ASSLVPSRDLAYEQY
>NA|TRBV20-1|TRBJ2-6
SARGSGANVLT
>TRBD1|TRBV5-5|TRBJ1-4
ASSSSDREVEKLF
>NA|TRBV6-1|TRBJ1-5
ASSPLGSTIGGQPQH
>NA|TRBV19|TRBJ2-3
ASGSSGSTDTQY
>NA|TRBV27|TRBJ2-7
ASSLRGSYEQY
>NA|TRBV5-1|TRBJ2-2
ASSSGTGRELF
>NA|TRBV12-3/TRBV12-4|TRBJ1-2
ASRPAYGYT
>TRBD2|TRBV6-4|TRBJ2-2
ASSDSSGGATGELF